This T cell receptor beta chain was captured by sequencing in a study of cytomegalovirus exposure and HLA in healthy donors (dated by TCRdb to about 2017). Looking at the study overall: An earlier analysis of 587 of the donors reported approximately 280 Gb of sequence data and 95 million to 130 million unique TCR beta sequences obtained from about 180 million T cells. The study combined high-throughput TCR immunosequencing, statistical association of individual TCRs with disease status, and machine learning to predict cytomegalovirus infection status. Rather than drawing on any new phenotypic data, the later analysis identified candidate immune exposures from TCR beta sequences and the way those sequences occurred across donors. Among almost 400 genotyped donors of the cohort, an average of 235,054 unique TCR beta nucleotide sequences were sequenced per donor, roughly 18% of them non-productive. Every repertoire in the discovery cohort had been generated on one and the same sequencing platform. Five DR-DQ haplotypes were handled as single units for association and clustering, since linkage in the cohort was strong. The number of typed donors differed by locus: about 620-640 for A, B, C, DRB1 and DQB1; 522 for DQA1; 600 to 610 for DPA1; and approximately 450 for DPB1. The study profiled the T cell repertoires of hundreds of subjects by immunosequencing and related them to cytomegalovirus serostatus. The study was designed to test whether signatures of past pathogen exposure could be identified by cataloging public T cell receptors. Roughly 310 gigabases of sequencing data and 70 million to 85 million unique TCR sequences were included in an early release covering over 600 HLA-typed donors. The genetic ancestry cluster associated with self-reported Caucasian donors included around 76% of the 350 to 500 genotyped donors. A separate validation cohort of 100 to 150 different subjects was used in addition to the 666-subject first cohort. To decide whether each TCR beta V gene segment behaved as functional or pseudogenic, an earlier analysis of some 600 of the donors relied on high-throughput TCR beta sequencing. Donor age, sex, ethnicity and CMV serostatus were compiled together with the repertoire data. In a later genetic analysis, genome-wide SNP genotypes for about three fifths of the 666 donors were used, and that subset was treated as a discovery cohort. To study patterns of TCR occurrence, a later analysis re-analyzed previously published TCR beta repertoires from around 660 donors and added high-resolution HLA genotyping. Class I and class II HLA loci were covered by the typing at four-digit resolution. The paper's findings and limits, for the study overall: A cluster of highly shared sequence variants was judged likely to be a technical artifact of the sequencing pipeline. Because some donors lacked HLA typing at each locus, the association tests relied only on the typed subset. The 87-base-pair reads could not distinguish some IMGT-functional V segments, including TRBV6-2 and TRBV6-3, so those segments were excluded. Sequencing depth was assumed to be roughly uniform across donors in the presence/absence analyses, though that assumption may not hold. In an earlier analysis of about 600 of the donors, most TCR beta V segments appeared in productive rearrangements about 87% or about 30% of the time, broadly matching IMGT annotations. Because counts were too low, more than 15 rarely observed V segments, including chromosome 9 orphons, were left out of the earlier analysis of a few hundred of the donors. In a later analysis, the rate of TCR association differed among HLA loci, with DRB1 alleles having the most associated TCRs and HLA-C alleles having the fewest. Correlated functional status among segregating V segments might be attributable to linkage disequilibrium, but an unknown experimental factor could not be ruled out. In a later analysis, HLA-associated TCR beta chains showed more clonal expansion and lower generation probabilities than non-associated chains that were equally common. Most CMV-associated TCR beta chains appeared to be HLA-restricted in a later analysis, and the HLA associations seemed to be driven largely by CMV exposure. A later analysis associated about 17,000 TCR beta sequences with specific HLA alleles at a false discovery rate of 0.05. Cytomegalovirus status was reported to be diagnosed by the classifier with high specificity and sensitivity in both the original and validation cohorts. The cohort was sequenced for TCR beta chains only, and without alpha or paired-chain data the features that could be detected were limited. In a later genetic analysis, a missense DCLRE1C variant was associated with V-gene and J-gene trimming of TCR beta chains, and the association was replicated in an independent cohort. Most TCR sequences were seen in very few donors, while some public TCRs were found in many individuals. CMV serostatus was the only immune exposure information available for the cohort. A total of fewer than 200 TCR beta chains were listed by the study as associated with cytomegalovirus. A further reported finding was that TCR beta sequences accurately predicted the HLA-A and HLA-B alleles for most subjects in the first cohort. According to a later analysis, parvovirus B19, influenza, CMV and Epstein-Barr virus appeared linked to several top co-occurrence clusters. Compared with the roughly 600-donor mean, donors in an Asian-associated ancestry cluster had fewer N-insertions in productive TCRs, according to a later genetic analysis. In vitro tests confirmed that three of the cytomegalovirus-associated TCR beta chains recognize cytomegalovirus antigens. When HLA alleles, especially DR and DQ, strongly co-occurred, attributing TCR associations to individual alleles was difficult. It was suggested by the authors that the approach could potentially be generalized to other disease states and immunological phenotypes.

The method was the immunoSEQ multiplex PCR assay. A mixture of 60 forward primers for TCR Vbeta segments and 13 reverse primers for TCR Jbeta segments was used in the multiplex PCR. The CDR3 region of rearranged TCR beta genes was amplified from genomic DNA by a multiplex PCR assay. Amplified TCR beta libraries were sequenced as 87-base-pair reads on the Illumina HiSeq System. As for how the authors treated the data: In a later analysis, tens of millions of unique TCR beta chains were counted across the roughly 610 repertoires, and roughly 11 million of these chains were shared by at least two donors. Raw reads were error-corrected and collapsed into unique sequences by a nearest-neighbor algorithm in which closely related sequences were merged to remove PCR and sequencing errors. To assign V, D and J gene segments, CDR3 sequences were aligned to IMGT reference sequences. For a sequence to be retained, a match of at least six nucleotides was required to both a V gene segment and a J gene segment. A rearrangement counted as productive if the CDR3 had no stop codons and remained in frame with V and J, and every other rearrangement counted as non-productive. Following IMGT convention, CDR3 was defined as the stretch from the second conserved V-encoded cysteine up to the conserved J-encoded phenylalanine. The earlier analysis of some 600 of the donors excluded sequences that lacked an unambiguous match to a single V gene segment. In an earlier analysis of 450 to 750 of the donors, a V segment was called functional when productive rearrangements were above 56.7%, and segregating when the standard deviation between donors exceeded 5%. To diagnose cytomegalovirus status from the catalog of TCR beta chain sequences, a statistical classification framework was built. V and J gene assignment, in a later analysis, came from comparing TCR nucleotide sequences with IMGT/GENE-DB human TR gene sequences. A later analysis assigned CDR3 sequences and most-parsimonious VDJ recombination scenarios with the TCRdist pipeline. In a later analysis, every TCR beta chain was defined by the combination of its CDR3 amino acid sequence and its V-gene family, and reads without a unique V-gene family were dropped. A later analysis removed 500 to 600 highly shared, low-generation-probability nucleotide sequences to deal with suspected cross-contamination and a sequencing artifact. In a later analysis, a clonal expansion index for each public chain was calculated from normalized within-repertoire ranks of inferred template counts. In a later analysis, generation probabilities were computed using a VDJ recombination model fitted to out-of-frame rearrangements, and the results were checked against IGoR. A later analysis scored TCR-TCR, TCR-HLA and TCR-CMV co-occurrence with hypergeometric tests, applying a repertoire-size bias correction to TCR pairs. To estimate false discovery rates, a later analysis permuted the HLA or CMV assignments 20 times. A later analysis grouped co-occurring TCRs with DBSCAN, adding TCRdist sequence similarity when clustering within HLA-allele-positive subsets. Repertoires with fewer than 30,000 or more than 120,000 public chains were left out of co-occurrence clustering, as were about 5 repertoires with anomalous nucleotide sharing. The clones in this table, taken by TCRdb from immuneACCESS, are in-frame only. Not every clone is retained; where verified, under half of the shortfall comes from an unresolved V gene, and the cause of the rest is unknown. That table furnishes V, J and clone size, whereas the DNA furnished D and trimming. The table for this sample lists roughly 140,000 clones; nearly 80% of them were counted only once. 1.5% to 2% of the sample is held by the ten biggest clonotypes.

Of note for this clone: No antigen is known for it. No much larger clone is present one base from it, and per-base qualities are unavailable.

The cohort consisted of 600 or so healthy bone marrow donors. All cohort members were sampled while nominally healthy, although unrecorded immune exposures were likely present. The donor was CMV seronegative and was included in the group of around 320 seronegative cohort members. Each donor provided a peripheral blood sample, and peripheral blood mononuclear cells were used for TCR beta sequencing. The Qiagen DNeasy Blood Extraction Kit was used to extract genomic DNA from the blood cell samples. From cysteine to phenylalanine, the CDR3 is 14 amino acids long. Only the CDR3 part of the read is kept: 42 bases, read in frame from the first base. CDR1 and CDR2, looked up from the germline V gene, are SGHTA and FQGNSA. V is trimmed back by 5 bases and J by 4 bases, and the junction contains 4 bases that no gene match accounts for.

The sequence is built from TRBV7-2 and TRBJ2-4; TRBD1 lines up with 8 middle nucleotides. The clonotype was recovered from a woman aged 25-40 years in good health and CMV-seronegative. Source material: PBMCs. The DNA is as follows: TGTGCCAGCAGCCCCCACAGGGGGAAAAACATTCAGTACTTC. The translation is CASSPHRGKNIQYF.